The clone carrying this T cell receptor (beta chain) came up many times. Its target is not known. This sample stems from a study of T cells in Graves' hyperthyroidism and ophthalmopathy. Whole-study results and caveats: Separation of ophthalmopathy from stable hyperthyroidism was achieved by a 13 V-J model. Most thyroid clonotypes with frequency above 0.001 were detected in blood.

Graves' hyperthyroidism was deemed stable given no ophthalmopathy progression within 18 months. Among the patients, aged 18 to 65, hyperthyroidism was newly diagnosed and had lasted under 2 months. The CDR3 covers 13 residues. CDR1 is DFQATT and CDR2 is SNEGSKA in the germline V gene (reference sequence). V lost 5 bases, J lost 2 bases, and 5 bases stayed unmatched. TCR beta CDR3 sequences were amplified from RNA transcripts. With the HTBI primer set, the TCR CDR3 went through a first round of RT-PCR. TCRdb re-called the multiplex PCR reads with MiXCR, one entry per CDR3 protein. The data show about 480,000 distinct CDR3 sequences, with approximately 15% seen just once and about a sixth held by the top ten.

This chain connects TRBV20-1 to TRBJ2-5; 7 nucleotides align to TRBD1. The TCR originated in a woman aged 18-29 years with Graves' hyperthyroidism. Material for sequencing was blood. CDR3 sequence: CSAPYRGQETQYF. In nucleotides, the CDR3 is TGCAGTGCTCCTTACAGGGGACAAGAGACCCAGTACTTC.